This T cell receptor beta chain was identified during a study of blood T cell repertoires in COVID-19. Study at large: The United States, Italy and Spain supplied acute and convalescent COVID-19 samples.

This CDR3 is built from 13 residues. Deletions cut 5 bases from V and 4 bases from J, with 11 bases between. Germline V gene sequence: CDR1 LNHDA, CDR2 SQIVND (reference sequence). Ages ranged from roughly 18 to 100 years, with residence in 24 US areas. Donors in Cohort 3 counted as recovered after two negative PCRs, clearance, or symptom resolution. Note on this clone: Other DNA variants within this sample encode the same CDR3.

Under the authors' procedure: Estimation of nucleated cell counts was performed using reference gene primer amplification. The assay was immunoSEQ multiplex PCR, and TCRdb's table has in-frame clones only and misses some. For V, J and clone size, that table is used; D and trimming come from the DNA. The sample contains approximately 350,000 clones, over 75% of which appear only once. This receptor was obtained from a woman aged 25-40 years who had recovered from COVID-19. The sample comprised PBMCs or T cells enriched from blood (not recorded which). The chain has TRBV19 and TRBJ1-1; tentatively, D is TRBD1 (6 bases). The CDR3: CASSAGVGTEAFF. In DNA, the CDR3 is TGTGCCAGTAGTGCAGGGGTGGGCACTGAAGCTTTCTTT.